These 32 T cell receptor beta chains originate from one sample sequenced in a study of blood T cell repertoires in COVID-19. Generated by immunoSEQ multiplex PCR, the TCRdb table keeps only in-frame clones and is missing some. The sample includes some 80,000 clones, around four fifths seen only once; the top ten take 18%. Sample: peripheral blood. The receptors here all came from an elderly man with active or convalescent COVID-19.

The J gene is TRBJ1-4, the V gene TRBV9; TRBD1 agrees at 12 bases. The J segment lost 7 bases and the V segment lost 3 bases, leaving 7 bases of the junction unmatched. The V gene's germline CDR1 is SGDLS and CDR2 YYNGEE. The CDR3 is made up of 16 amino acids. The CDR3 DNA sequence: TGTGCCAGCAGCGGAGGGACAGGGGGCTTGGCTGAAAAACTGTTTTTT. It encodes CASSGGTGGLAEKLFF.

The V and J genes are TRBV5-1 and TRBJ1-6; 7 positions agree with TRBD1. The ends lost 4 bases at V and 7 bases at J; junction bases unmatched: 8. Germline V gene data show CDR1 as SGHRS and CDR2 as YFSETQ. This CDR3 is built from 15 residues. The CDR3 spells CASSPSDRANSPLHF. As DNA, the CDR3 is TGCGCCAGCAGCCCTTCTGACAGGGCGAATTCACCCCTCCACTTT.

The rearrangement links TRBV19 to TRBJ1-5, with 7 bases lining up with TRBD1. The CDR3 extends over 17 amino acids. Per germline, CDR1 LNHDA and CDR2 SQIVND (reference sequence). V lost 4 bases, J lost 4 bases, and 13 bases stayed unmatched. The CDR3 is CASSNRLTDRKNQPQHF. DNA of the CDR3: TGTGCCAGTAGTAATCGTCTTACGGACAGGAAAAATCAGCCCCAGCATTTT.

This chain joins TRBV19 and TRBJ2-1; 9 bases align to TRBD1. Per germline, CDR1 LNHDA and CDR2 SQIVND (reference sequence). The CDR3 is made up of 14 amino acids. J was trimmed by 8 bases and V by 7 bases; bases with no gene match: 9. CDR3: CASMDTGGLDEQFF. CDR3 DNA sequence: TGTGCCAGTATGGATACAGGGGGCTTGGATGAGCAGTTCTTC.

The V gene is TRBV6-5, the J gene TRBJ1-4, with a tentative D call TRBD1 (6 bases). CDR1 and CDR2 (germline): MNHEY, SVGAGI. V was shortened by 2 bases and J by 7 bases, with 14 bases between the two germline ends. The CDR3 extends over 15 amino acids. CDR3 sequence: CASSYRQGYGEKLFF. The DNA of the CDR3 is TGTGCCAGCAGTTACCGGCAGGGGTATGGTGAAAAACTGTTTTTT.

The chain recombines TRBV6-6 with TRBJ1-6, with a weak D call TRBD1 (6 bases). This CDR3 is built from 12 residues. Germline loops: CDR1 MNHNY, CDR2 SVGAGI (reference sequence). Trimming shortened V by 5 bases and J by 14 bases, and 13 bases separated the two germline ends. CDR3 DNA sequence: TGTGCCAGCAGTGGGGACAACCTGTCCCTCCACTTT. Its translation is CASSGDNLSLHF.

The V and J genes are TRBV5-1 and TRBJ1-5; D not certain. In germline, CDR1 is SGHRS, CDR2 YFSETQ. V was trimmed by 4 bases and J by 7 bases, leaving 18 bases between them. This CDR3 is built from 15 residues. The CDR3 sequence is CASSPNQGGGQPQHF. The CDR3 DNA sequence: TGCGCCAGCAGCCCCAACCAAGGTGGAGGACAGCCCCAGCATTTT.

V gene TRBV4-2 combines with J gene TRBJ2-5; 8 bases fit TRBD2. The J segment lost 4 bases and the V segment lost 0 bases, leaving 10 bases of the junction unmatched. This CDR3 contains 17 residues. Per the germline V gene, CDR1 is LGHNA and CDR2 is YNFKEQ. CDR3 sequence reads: CASSQDRERGNLETQYF. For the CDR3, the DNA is TGTGCCAGCAGCCAAGATCGCGAGCGGGGGAATTTAGAGACCCAGTACTTC.

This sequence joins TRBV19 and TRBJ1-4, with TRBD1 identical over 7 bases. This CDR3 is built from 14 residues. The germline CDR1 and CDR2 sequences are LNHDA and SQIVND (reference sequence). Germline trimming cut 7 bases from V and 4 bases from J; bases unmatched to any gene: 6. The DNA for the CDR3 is TGTGCCAGTACCCCGACAGGGATTAATGAAAAACTGTTTTTT. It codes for CASTPTGINEKLFF.

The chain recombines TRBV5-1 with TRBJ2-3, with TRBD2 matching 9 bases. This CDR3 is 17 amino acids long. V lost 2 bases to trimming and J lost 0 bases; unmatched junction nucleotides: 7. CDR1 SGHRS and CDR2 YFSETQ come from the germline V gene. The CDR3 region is CASSLGLATRSTDTQYF. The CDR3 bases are TGCGCCAGCAGCTTAGGACTAGCGACGAGAAGCACAGATACGCAGTATTTT.

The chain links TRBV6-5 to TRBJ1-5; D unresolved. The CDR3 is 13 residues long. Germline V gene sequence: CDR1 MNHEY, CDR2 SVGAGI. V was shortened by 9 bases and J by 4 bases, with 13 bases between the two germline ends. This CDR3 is CASSSTDNQPQHF. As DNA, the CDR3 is TGTGCCAGTTCGAGTACAGATAATCAGCCCCAGCATTTT.

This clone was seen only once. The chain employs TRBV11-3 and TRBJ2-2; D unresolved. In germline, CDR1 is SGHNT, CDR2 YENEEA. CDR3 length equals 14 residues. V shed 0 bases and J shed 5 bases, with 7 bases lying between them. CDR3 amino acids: CASSLEYRTGELFF. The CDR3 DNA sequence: TGTGCCAGCAGCTTAGAGTACCGGACCGGGGAGCTGTTTTTT.

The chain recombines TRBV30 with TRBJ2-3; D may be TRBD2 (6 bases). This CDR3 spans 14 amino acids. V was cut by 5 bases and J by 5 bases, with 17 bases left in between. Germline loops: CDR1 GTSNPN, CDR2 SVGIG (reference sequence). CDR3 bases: TGTGCCTGGGGGGCCTGGAGGAGGGGAGATACGCAGTATTTT. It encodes CAWGAWRRGDTQYF.

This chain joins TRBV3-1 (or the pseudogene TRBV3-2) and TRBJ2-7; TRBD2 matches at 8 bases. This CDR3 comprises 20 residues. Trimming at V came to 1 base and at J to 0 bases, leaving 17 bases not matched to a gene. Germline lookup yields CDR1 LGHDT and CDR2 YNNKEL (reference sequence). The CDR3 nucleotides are TGTGCCAGCAGCCAAGTGAACGGGAGGGGCCCGAGACGGTGCTCCTACGAGCAGTACGTC. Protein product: CASSQVNGRGPRRCSYEQYV.

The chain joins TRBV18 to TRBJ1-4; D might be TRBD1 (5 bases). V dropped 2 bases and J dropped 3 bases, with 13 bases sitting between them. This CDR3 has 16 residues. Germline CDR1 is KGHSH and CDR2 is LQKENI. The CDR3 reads CASSPSTGGANEKLFF. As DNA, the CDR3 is TGTGCCAGCTCACCAAGCACCGGAGGGGCTAATGAAAAACTGTTTTTT.

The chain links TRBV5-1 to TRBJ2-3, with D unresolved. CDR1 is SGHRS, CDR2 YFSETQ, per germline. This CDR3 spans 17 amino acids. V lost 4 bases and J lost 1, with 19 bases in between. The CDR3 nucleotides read TGCGCCAGCAGCCCCCAAATTAATCGGGTTGGCACAGATACGCAGTATTTT. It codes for CASSPQINRVGTDTQYF.

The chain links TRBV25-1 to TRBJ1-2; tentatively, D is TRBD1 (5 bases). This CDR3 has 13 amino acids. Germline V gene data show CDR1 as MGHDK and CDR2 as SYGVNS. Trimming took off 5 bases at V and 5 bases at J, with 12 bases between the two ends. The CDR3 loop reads CASSSSGLYGYTF. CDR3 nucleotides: TGTGCCAGCAGTTCCTCGGGACTTTATGGCTACACCTTC.

CDR3 DNA sequence: TGTGCCAGCAATTCCGTTGGGAGTCAGTACGTC. Translation gives CASNSVGSQYV. The rearrangement joins TRBV6-5 to TRBJ2-7, with a tentative D call TRBD2 (5 bases). V was shortened by 7 bases and J by 10 bases, with 14 bases between the two germline ends. The CDR3 is 11 residues long. The germline gives CDR1 MNHEY, CDR2 SVGAGI.

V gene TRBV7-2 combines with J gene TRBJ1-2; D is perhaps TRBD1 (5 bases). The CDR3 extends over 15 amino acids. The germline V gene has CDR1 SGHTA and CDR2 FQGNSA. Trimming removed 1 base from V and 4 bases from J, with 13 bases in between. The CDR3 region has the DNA TGTGCCAGCAGCTTAGGGGGGGTCGGGGCCTATGGCTACACCTTC. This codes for CASSLGGVGAYGYTF.

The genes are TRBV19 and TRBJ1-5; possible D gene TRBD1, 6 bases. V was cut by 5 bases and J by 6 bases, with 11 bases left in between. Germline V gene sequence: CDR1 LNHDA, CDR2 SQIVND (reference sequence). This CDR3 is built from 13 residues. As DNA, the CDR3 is TGTGCCAGTAGTTCCAGGGGAAGTCAGCCCCAGCATTTT. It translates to CASSSRGSQPQHF.

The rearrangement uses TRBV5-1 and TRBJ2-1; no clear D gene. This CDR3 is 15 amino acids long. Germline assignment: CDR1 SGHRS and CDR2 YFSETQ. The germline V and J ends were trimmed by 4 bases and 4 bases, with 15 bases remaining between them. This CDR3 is CASSLDSGGYNEQFF. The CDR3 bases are TGCGCCAGCAGCCTCGATAGTGGTGGTTACAATGAGCAGTTCTTC.

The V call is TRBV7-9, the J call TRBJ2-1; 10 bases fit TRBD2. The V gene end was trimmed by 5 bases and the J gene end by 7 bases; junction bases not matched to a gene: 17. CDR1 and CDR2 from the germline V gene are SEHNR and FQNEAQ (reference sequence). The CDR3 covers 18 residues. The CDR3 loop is CASSALPQRGGLWNEQFF. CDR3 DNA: TGTGCCAGCAGCGCCCTCCCGCAGCGGGGGGGGTTGTGGAATGAGCAGTTCTTC.

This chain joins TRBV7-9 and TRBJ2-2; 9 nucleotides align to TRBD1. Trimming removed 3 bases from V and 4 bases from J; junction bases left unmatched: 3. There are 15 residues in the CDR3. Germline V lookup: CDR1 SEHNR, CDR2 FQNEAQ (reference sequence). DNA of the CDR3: TGTGCCAGCAGCTTCCAGACAGGGGGCACCGGGGAGCTGTTTTTT. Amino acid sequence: CASSFQTGGTGELFF.

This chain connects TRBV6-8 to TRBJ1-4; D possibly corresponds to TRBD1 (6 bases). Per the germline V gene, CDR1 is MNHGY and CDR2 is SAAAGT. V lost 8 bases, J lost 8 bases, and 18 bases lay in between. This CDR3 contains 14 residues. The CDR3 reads CASLKRGYEEKLFF. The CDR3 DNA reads TGTGCCAGCCTGAAGAGGGGGTACGAAGAAAAACTGTTTTTT.

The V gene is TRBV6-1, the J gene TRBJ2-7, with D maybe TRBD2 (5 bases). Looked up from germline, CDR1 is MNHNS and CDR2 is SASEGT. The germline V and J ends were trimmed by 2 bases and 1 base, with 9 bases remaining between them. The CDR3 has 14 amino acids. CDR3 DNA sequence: TGTGCCAGCAGTGAAAGACGCGGGTCCTACGAGCAGTACGTC. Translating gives CASSERRGSYEQYV.

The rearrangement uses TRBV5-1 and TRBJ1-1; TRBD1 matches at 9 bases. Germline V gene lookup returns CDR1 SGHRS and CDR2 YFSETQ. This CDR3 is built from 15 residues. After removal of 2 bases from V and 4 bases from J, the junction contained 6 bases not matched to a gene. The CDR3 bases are TGCGCCAGCAGCTTAGGGACAGGGTTGAGCACTGAAGCTTTCTTT. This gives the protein CASSLGTGLSTEAFF. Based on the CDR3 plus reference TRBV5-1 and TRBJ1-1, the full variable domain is KAGVTQTPRYLIKTRGQQVTLSCSPISGHRSVSWYQQTPGQGLQFLFEYFSETQRNKGNFPGRFSGRQFSNSRSEMNVSTLELGDSALYLCASSLGTGLSTEAFFGQGTRLTVV.

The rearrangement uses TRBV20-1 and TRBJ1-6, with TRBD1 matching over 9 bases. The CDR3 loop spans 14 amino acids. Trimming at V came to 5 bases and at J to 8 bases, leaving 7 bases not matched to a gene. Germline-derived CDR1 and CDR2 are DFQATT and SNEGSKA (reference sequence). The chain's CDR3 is CSARVRDRDSPLHF. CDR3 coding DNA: TGCAGTGCTCGTGTCCGGGACAGGGATTCACCCCTCCACTTT.

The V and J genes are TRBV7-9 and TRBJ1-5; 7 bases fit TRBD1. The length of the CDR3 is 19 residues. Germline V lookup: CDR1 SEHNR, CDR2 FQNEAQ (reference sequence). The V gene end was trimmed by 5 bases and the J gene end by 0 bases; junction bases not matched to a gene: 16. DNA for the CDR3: TGTGCCAGCAGCCTGACGAAGGGACAGAACCTTTATAGCAATCAGCCCCAGCATTTT. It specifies CASSLTKGQNLYSNQPQHF.

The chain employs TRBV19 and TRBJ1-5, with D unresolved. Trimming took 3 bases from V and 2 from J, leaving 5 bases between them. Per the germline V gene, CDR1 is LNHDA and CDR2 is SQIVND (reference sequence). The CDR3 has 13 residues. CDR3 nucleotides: TGTGCCAGTAGTATTCGGGGCAATCAGCCCCAGCATTTT. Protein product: CASSIRGNQPQHF.

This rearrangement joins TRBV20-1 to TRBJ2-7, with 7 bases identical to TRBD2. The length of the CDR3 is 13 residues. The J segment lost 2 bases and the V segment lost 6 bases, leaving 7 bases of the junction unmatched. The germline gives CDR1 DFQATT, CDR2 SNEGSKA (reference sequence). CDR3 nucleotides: TGCAGTGCGAGTGCCGGACTAGCCTACGAGCAGTACGTC. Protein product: CSASAGLAYEQYV.

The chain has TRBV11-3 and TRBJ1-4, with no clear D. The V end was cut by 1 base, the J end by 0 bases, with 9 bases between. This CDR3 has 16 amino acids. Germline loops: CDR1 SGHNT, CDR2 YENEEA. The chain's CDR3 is CASSLGALATNEKLFF. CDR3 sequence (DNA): TGTGCCAGCAGCTTAGGGGCCCTTGCAACTAATGAAAAACTGTTTTTT.

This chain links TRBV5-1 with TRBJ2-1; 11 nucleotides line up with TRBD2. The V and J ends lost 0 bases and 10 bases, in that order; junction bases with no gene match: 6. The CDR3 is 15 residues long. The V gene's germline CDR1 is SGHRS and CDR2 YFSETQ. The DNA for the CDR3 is TGCGCCAGCAGCTTGGTTAGCGGGAGGGCCCGAGAGCAGTTCTTC. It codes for CASSLVSGRAREQFF.